A selection of T cell receptor beta chains follows, all from one sample in a study of Ad26.COV2.S vaccination and SARS-CoV-2 variants. The assay was immunoSEQ multiplex PCR, and TCRdb's table has in-frame clones only and misses some. The table lists some 250,000 clones, roughly 90% of them singletons. The sample in question was peripheral blood, obtained in a trial of Ad26.COV2.S vaccine versus placebo. These receptors were collected from a person between 18 and 59 years old who received the Ad26.COV2.S COVID-19 vaccine or a placebo. CDR3s include the opening cysteine and the closing phenylalanine or tryptophan. The D gene is left open where the match is weak. Clone size is stated in some rows and not others, as once, few, many or a class when expanded.

J | V | D | size | CDR3 | DNA
TRBJ1-5 | TRBV10-3 | NA | few | CAISDGQSSNQPQHF | TGTGCCATCAGTGATGGGCAGAGTAGCAATCAGCCCCAGCATTTT
TRBJ1-5 | TRBV30 | NA | NA | CAWSVQGQPQHF | TGTGCCTGGAGTGTACAGGGTCAGCCCCAGCATTTT
TRBJ2-7 | TRBV7-2 | NA | NA | CASSSPTPGSYEQYF | TGTGCCAGCAGCTCCCCAACCCCGGGATCGTACGAGCAGTACTTC
TRBJ2-3 | TRBV2 | TRBD1 | NA | CASSRQGSGRSTDTQYF | TGTGCCAGCAGCAGACAGGGAAGTGGGCGTAGCACAGATACGCAGTATTTT
TRBJ2-6 | TRBV6-2/TRBV6-3 | NA | NA | CASSYRGPLPGSGANVLTF | TGTGCCAGCAGTTATCGCGGGCCCCTACCGGGCTCTGGGGCCAACGTCCTGACTTTC
TRBJ2-7 | TRBV2 | TRBD1 | NA | CASSGQGIYEQYF | TGTGCCAGCAGTGGACAGGGAATTTACGAGCAGTACTTC
TRBJ2-5 | TRBV5-4 | NA | NA | CASRSQGQETQYF | TGTGCCAGCAGGTCTCAAGGCCAAGAGACCCAGTACTTC
TRBJ1-4 | TRBV28 | TRBD1 | NA | CASSFRQGSEKLFF | TGTGCCAGCAGTTTCCGACAGGGAAGTGAAAAACTGTTTTTT
TRBJ2-7 | TRBV7-3 | NA | NA | CASSSTGVEQYF | TGTGCCAGCAGCTCGACGGGAGTTGAGCAGTACTTC
TRBJ1-1 | TRBV30 | NA | NA | CAWGAHEAFF | TGTGCCTGGGGGGCCCACGAAGCTTTCTTT
TRBJ2-7 | TRBV28 | NA | once | CASRRTGSTYEQYF | TGTGCCAGCAGGCGGACCGGGTCGACCTACGAGCAGTACTTC
TRBJ1-6 | TRBV7-6 | NA | once | CASSLATGTVNSPLHF | TGTGCCAGCAGCTTAGCTACCGGGACTGTGAATTCACCCCTCCACTTT
TRBJ1-2 | TRBV28 | NA | NA | CASSSVGEGYTF | TGTGCCAGCAGCTCTGTCGGGGAGGGCTACACCTTC
TRBJ1-2 | TRBV18 | NA | NA | CASSLRVNYGYTF | TGTGCCAGCTCACTCCGGGTTAACTATGGCTACACCTTC
TRBJ2-2 | TRBV7-3 | TRBD2 | NA | CASSPRAGATGGELFF | TGTGCCAGCAGCCCCCGAGCGGGAGCGACCGGCGGGGAGCTGTTTTTT
TRBJ2-7 | TRBV4-1 | TRBD2 | NA | CASSQGRASGSYEQYF | TGCGCCAGCAGCCAGGGAAGGGCTAGCGGTTCCTACGAGCAGTACTTC
TRBJ2-7 | TRBV4-1 | TRBD2 | NA | CASSQGTSGGYEQYF | TGCGCCAGCAGCCAGGGTACTAGCGGGGGATACGAGCAGTACTTC
TRBJ2-2 | TRBV19 | NA | once | CASRGLDTGELFF | TGTGCCAGTAGAGGGTTGGACACCGGGGAGCTGTTTTTT
TRBJ2-1 | TRBV7-2 | TRBD2 | NA | CASSLGSSGISEQFF | TGTGCCAGCAGCTTAGGGTCTAGCGGGATATCTGAGCAGTTCTTC
TRBJ1-2 | TRBV2 | NA | NA | CASSAQAGFGYTF | TGTGCCAGCAGTGCCCAGGCGGGCTTCGGCTACACCTTC
TRBJ2-7 | TRBV18 | NA | few | CASSPPVDRARGEQYF | TGTGCCAGCTCACCACCAGTGGACAGAGCACGGGGCGAGCAGTACTTC
TRBJ2-3 | TRBV7-8 | TRBD2 | NA | CASSLTRDARGVLDTQYF | TGTGCCAGCAGCTTAACCCGCGATGCCCGGGGGGTATTAGATACGCAGTATTTT
TRBJ2-5 | TRBV5-5 | TRBD2 | NA | CASSWIPGLAGALQETQYF | TGTGCCAGCAGCTGGATCCCGGGACTAGCGGGCGCCCTGCAAGAGACCCAGTACTTC
TRBJ1-3 | TRBV7-8 | NA | NA | CASSLGDWGAHSGNTIYF | TGTGCCAGCAGCTTAGGGGACTGGGGGGCCCACTCTGGAAACACCATATATTTT
TRBJ2-2 | TRBV18 | NA | NA | CASSSSPTGTGELFF | TGTGCCAGCTCATCGTCTCCTACAGGCACCGGGGAGCTGTTTTTT
TRBJ2-1 | TRBV9 | NA | NA | CASSSSPGSYNEQFF | TGTGCCAGCAGCTCAAGTCCTGGCTCCTACAATGAGCAGTTCTTC
TRBJ1-1 | TRBV10-3 | NA | NA | CASQGSNTEAFF | TGTGCCTCTCAGGGTTCGAACACTGAAGCTTTCTTT
TRBJ1-1 | TRBV18 | TRBD1 | NA | CASSSDRGSEAFF | TGTGCCAGCTCATCGGACAGGGGTTCTGAAGCTTTCTTT
TRBJ1-1 | TRBV7-9 | NA | NA | CASSFSVGAHTEAFF | TGTGCCAGCAGCTTCTCTGTGGGGGCGCACACTGAAGCTTTCTTT
TRBJ2-2 | TRBV7-9 | NA | NA | CASSLRRDFGELFF | TGTGCCAGCAGCTTACGGAGGGATTTTGGGGAGCTGTTTTTT
TRBJ2-7 | TRBV10-3 | NA | NA | CAISAGFDEQYF | TGTGCCATCAGTGCGGGGTTCGACGAGCAGTACTTC
TRBJ2-2 | TRBV11-2 | NA | NA | CASRSIKTGELFF | TGTGCCAGCAGATCAATCAAAACCGGGGAGCTGTTTTTT
TRBJ2-1 | TRBV27 | TRBD1 | NA | CASSARGPGAYNEQFF | TGTGCCAGCAGTGCCAGGGGGCCAGGCGCCTACAATGAGCAGTTCTTC
TRBJ2-2 | TRBV4-3 | TRBD2 | once | CASSQDYGAGANTGELFF | TGCGCCAGCAGCCAAGATTATGGGGCGGGGGCGAACACCGGGGAGCTGTTTTTT
TRBJ1-3 | TRBV7-2 | NA | once | CASSSARGSVSGNTIYF | TGTGCCAGCAGCTCAGCTCGGGGCTCCGTTTCTGGAAACACCATATATTTT
TRBJ1-3 | TRBV7-9 | TRBD1 | NA | CASSPAEEGASGNTIYF | TGTGCCAGCAGCCCAGCCGAGGAGGGGGCATCTGGAAACACCATATATTTT
TRBJ2-1 | TRBV18 | TRBD1 | NA | CASSPPDRANNEQFF | TGTGCCAGCTCACCACCGGACAGGGCAAACAATGAGCAGTTCTTC
TRBJ1-6 | TRBV5-1 | NA | NA | CASSLLRDGNSPLHF | TGCGCCAGCAGCTTGCTCCGGGACGGGAATTCACCCCTCCACTTT
TRBJ2-1 | TRBV5-1 | TRBD1 | NA | CASSYSGTGISNEQFF | TGCGCCAGCAGCTATTCTGGGACAGGAATCAGCAATGAGCAGTTCTTC
TRBJ2-1 | TRBV9 | TRBD2 | NA | CASSVVGRAMDEQFF | TGTGCCAGCAGCGTAGTCGGGAGGGCTATGGATGAGCAGTTCTTC
TRBJ2-7 | TRBV6-5 | NA | once | CASSYSGDWYEQYF | TGTGCCAGCAGTTACTCAGGGGATTGGTACGAGCAGTACTTC
TRBJ2-7 | TRBV7-2 | NA | NA | CASSDQRGEQYF | TGTGCCAGCAGCGACCAAAGGGGCGAGCAGTACTTC
TRBJ2-7 | TRBV5-1 | NA | NA | CASSSDIFGEQYF | TGCGCCAGCAGCTCGGACATCTTCGGGGAGCAGTACTTC
TRBJ2-7 | TRBV9 | NA | NA | CASSVEGGTNEQYF | TGTGCCAGCAGCGTAGAGGGGGGAACCAACGAGCAGTACTTC
TRBJ2-7 | TRBV4-1 | NA | NA | CASSPSRASYEQYF | TGCGCCAGCAGCCCTTCACGCGCGTCCTACGAGCAGTACTTC
TRBJ1-1 | TRBV7-2 | NA | NA | CASSLEVVALGTEAFF | TGTGCCAGCAGCCTAGAGGTGGTGGCGTTGGGCACTGAAGCTTTCTTT
TRBJ2-7 | TRBV24-1 | TRBD1 | NA | CATSVTGLFNEQYF | TGTGCCACCAGCGTGACAGGGCTATTCAACGAGCAGTACTTC
TRBJ2-7 | TRBV5-1 | NA | NA | CASSLGQQAYEQYF | TGCGCCAGCAGCTTGGGCCAGCAAGCCTACGAGCAGTACTTC
TRBJ1-1 | TRBV6-5 | NA | few | CASSPGNTEAFF | TGTGCCAGCAGCCCAGGGAACACTGAAGCTTTCTTT
TRBJ1-1 | TRBV19 | NA | NA | CASRKRQGIDTEAFF | TGTGCCAGTAGAAAAAGGCAGGGAATAGACACTGAAGCTTTCTTT
TRBJ2-1 | TRBV19 | TRBD2 | NA | CASSMMGLAGDEQFF | TGTGCCAGTAGTATGATGGGACTAGCGGGAGATGAGCAGTTCTTC
TRBJ1-6 | TRBV7-2 | NA | NA | CASSLGDRYSPLHF | TGTGCCAGCAGCTTAGGGGACCGCTATTCACCCCTCCACTTT
TRBJ1-4 | TRBV7-8 | NA | NA | CASRRDRREKLFF | TGTGCCAGCAGAAGGGACCGGAGAGAAAAACTGTTTTTT
TRBJ1-2 | TRBV5-1 | NA | NA | CASSPPGPYEGYTF | TGCGCCAGCAGCCCGCCGGGTCCCTATGAAGGCTACACCTTC
TRBJ2-1 | TRBV30 | TRBD2 | once | CACYWTSGEQFF | TGTGCCTGTTATTGGACTAGCGGGGAGCAGTTCTTC